This TCR beta chain was captured by sequencing in a study of T cells after yellow fever vaccination. Study outcomes and limitations: By day 5 rather than day 15, the secondary response had peaked, though it was weaker.

Germline V CDR1 and CDR2: MNHEY, SVGEGT. The V and J ends lost 7 bases and 0 bases, in that order; junction bases with no gene match: 6. There are 18 residues in the CDR3. MiXCR was run by TCRdb on the 5' RACE reads, yielding one entry per CDR3 protein. This sample carries more than 10,000 distinct CDR3 sequences, 4.9% of them seen once, and the ten largest clones take 45% to 65%. This clonotype showed up many times. The receptor was isolated from a man aged 30 to 39 who received the YFV17D yellow fever vaccine. Source: PBMCs, either bulk or a sorted T-cell subset (CD4+, CD8+, memory, or dextramer-sorted; not recorded which), taken 45 days after the yellow fever booster vaccination. The chain is built from TRBV6-2 or TRBV6-3 and TRBJ2-1; TRBD2 matches 16 bases. CDR3 DNA sequence: TGTGCCAGCATCCCGGGACTAGCGGGGGGGAGCTCCTACAATGAGCAGTTCTTC. This sequence encodes CASIPGLAGGSSYNEQFF.